A selection of T cell receptor beta chains follows, all from one sample in a study of control samples from healthy donors and cancer patients. Using immunoSEQ multiplex PCR, the repertoire was profiled, and TCRdb retains in-frame clones only, with some absent. This table holds 200,000 or so clones, about 94% found once. What was sequenced was blood. These receptors were collected from a man aged 45-65 years in good health. CDR3s include the opening cysteine and the closing phenylalanine or tryptophan. Fields, in order: V gene, clone size, D gene, J gene, CDR3 protein, CDR3 DNA. D genes are given only for firm matches. For some rows the clone size is stated as once, few or many, or as a class when expanded; others skip it.

>TRBV28|.|.|TRBJ1-5
CASTTGGLYSNQPQHF
TGTGCCAGCACCACTGGGGGACTTTATAGCAATCAGCCCCAGCATTTT
>TRBV6-1|.|.|TRBJ1-4
CASSERPTANEKLFF
TGTGCCAGCAGTGAACGGCCAACAGCTAATGAAAAACTGTTTTTT
>TRBV19|.|.|TRBJ1-2
CATADRNYGYTF
TGTGCCACCGCTGACAGGAACTATGGCTACACCTTC
>TRBV19|.|TRBD1|TRBJ2-5
CASSISGTGAETQYF
TGTGCCAGTAGTATCTCCGGGACAGGGGCAGAGACCCAGTACTTC
>TRBV25-1|.|.|TRBJ1-1
CASSEAGHAEAFF
TGTGCCAGCAGTGAAGCTGGACATGCTGAAGCTTTCTTT
>TRBV29-1|.|TRBD2|TRBJ2-2
CSVALAAKGGELFF
TGCAGCGTTGCACTAGCGGCCAAGGGCGGGGAGCTGTTTTTT
>TRBV24-1|.|.|TRBJ1-6
CATSDSQFNSPLHF
TGTGCCACCAGTGATTCGCAATTTAATTCACCCCTCCACTTT
>TRBV9|.|.|TRBJ2-2
CASSDSDGTGELFF
TGTGCCAGCAGCGACTCCGACGGCACCGGGGAGCTGTTTTTT
>TRBV6-6|.|TRBD1|TRBJ2-2
CASSPGQQHTGELFF
TGTGCCAGCAGCCCGGGACAGCAGCACACCGGGGAGCTGTTTTTT
>TRBV20-1|.|.|TRBJ1-2
CSAGTLYGYTF
TGCAGTGCAGGGACACTTTATGGCTACACCTTC
>TRBV18|few|.|TRBJ1-5
CASSPQGRDQPQHF
TGTGCCAGCTCACCGCAGGGTAGGGATCAGCCCCAGCATTTT
>TRBV6-5|.|.|TRBJ1-5
CASRGPGPNQPQHF
TGTGCCAGCAGGGGCCCGGGGCCTAATCAGCCCCAGCATTTT
>TRBV2|.|.|TRBJ1-2
CASTIQWGNYGYTF
TGTGCCAGCACCATACAGTGGGGAAACTATGGCTACACCTTC
>TRBV18|.|.|TRBJ2-1
CASSPTGTPLNYNEQFF
TGTGCCAGCTCACCTACGGGGACCCCCCTTAATTACAATGAGCAGTTCTTC
>TRBV9|.|.|TRBJ1-2
CASSPLTSGYTF
TGTGCCAGCAGCCCTCTTACGAGTGGCTACACCTTC
>TRBV7-9|.|.|TRBJ2-7
CASSLVGWNSYEQYF
TGTGCCAGCAGCTTAGTGGGGTGGAACTCCTACGAGCAGTACTTC
>TRBV7-3|.|.|TRBJ2-1
CASSLGSGMYNEQFF
TGTGCCAGCAGCTTGGGGTCTGGGATGTACAATGAGCAGTTCTTC
>TRBV6-2/TRBV6-3|.|.|TRBJ1-1
CASSYRGYRTEAFF
TGTGCCAGCAGTTACCGGGGGTACCGAACTGAAGCTTTCTTT
>TRBV7-2|once|.|TRBJ1-1
CASSTGLNTEAFF
TGTGCCAGCAGTACAGGACTGAACACTGAAGCTTTCTTT
>TRBV19|.|TRBD1|TRBJ2-3
CASSIFGQGRGTERQYF
TGTGCCAGTAGTATCTTCGGACAGGGAAGGGGTACGGAAAGGCAGTATTTT
>TRBV2|.|.|TRBJ1-1
CASSPTRSTEAFF
TGTGCCAGCAGTCCAACAAGGAGCACTGAAGCTTTCTTT
>TRBV29-1|.|TRBD1|TRBJ1-1
CSVRGTGYTEAFF
TGCAGCGTCCGCGGGACAGGGTACACTGAAGCTTTCTTT
>TRBV6-5|.|.|TRBJ2-2
CASSRGINTGELFF
TGTGCCAGCAGTCGGGGGATTAACACCGGGGAGCTGTTTTTT
>TRBV6-6|.|TRBD2|TRBJ2-2
CASSALAGGNTGELFF
TGTGCCAGCAGTGCCCTAGCGGGGGGTAACACCGGGGAGCTGTTTTTT
>TRBV6-4|.|TRBD1|TRBJ2-3
CASSDSGRDRVAQYF
TGTGCCAGCAGTGACTCTGGTCGGGACAGGGTGGCGCAGTATTTT
>TRBV18|.|.|TRBJ1-1
CASYQSYSNTEAFF
TGTGCCAGCTACCAATCGTACTCGAACACTGAAGCTTTCTTT
>TRBV28|.|.|TRBJ1-3
CASSPPGASGNTIYF
TGTGCCAGCAGTCCACCAGGGGCTTCTGGAAACACCATATATTTT
>TRBV24-1|.|.|TRBJ2-2
CATSANRGPATGELFF
TGTGCCACCAGTGCTAACCGGGGGCCTGCCACCGGGGAGCTGTTTTTT
>TRBV11-2|.|TRBD1|TRBJ1-1
CASSPRRTGGTMNTEAFF
TGTGCCAGCAGCCCACGACGGACAGGGGGTACCATGAACACTGAAGCTTTCTTT
>TRBV18|.|TRBD1|TRBJ1-2
CASSPRQGVEGGYTF
TGTGCCAGCTCACCCCGGCAGGGGGTTGAGGGAGGCTACACCTTC
>TRBV7-2|.|.|TRBJ2-7
CASSFLTDTEQYF
TGTGCCAGCAGCTTTCTCACCGACACCGAGCAGTACTTC
>TRBV19|.|.|TRBJ2-6
CASSGAQRVGANVLTF
TGTGCCAGTTCGGGTGCGCAGAGGGTTGGGGCCAACGTCCTGACTTTC
>TRBV20-1|once|.|TRBJ1-1
CSASLKANTEAFF
TGCAGTGCTAGTCTAAAGGCTAACACTGAAGCTTTCTTT
>TRBV24-1|.|TRBD1|TRBJ2-1
CATSGPGQGNREQFF
TGTGCCACCAGTGGCCCGGGACAGGGTAACCGTGAGCAGTTCTTC
>TRBV27|.|.|TRBJ1-1
CASSLKGGSTEAFF
TGTGCCAGCAGTTTAAAAGGGGGGAGCACTGAAGCTTTCTTT
>TRBV5-1|.|.|TRBJ2-7
CASSETPRGYEQYF
TGCGCCAGCAGCGAAACCCCGAGGGGGTACGAGCAGTACTTC
>TRBV29-1|once|TRBD1|TRBJ1-4
CSVTGTNEKLFF
TGCAGCGTGACAGGGACTAATGAAAAACTGTTTTTT
>TRBV7-8|.|.|TRBJ1-6
CASSLAAIAGSSYNSPLHF
TGTGCCAGCAGCTTAGCAGCTATCGCAGGGAGCTCCTATAATTCACCCCTCCACTTT
>TRBV18|few|TRBD1|TRBJ2-3
CASSGRQGTGTDTQYF
TGTGCCAGCTCAGGCAGACAGGGGACTGGGACAGATACGCAGTATTTT
>TRBV7-9|.|.|TRBJ1-1
CASAFRGEEAFF
TGTGCCAGCGCATTTCGGGGAGAAGAAGCTTTCTTT
>TRBV11-3|.|.|TRBJ1-3
CASSPSSGNTIYF
TGTGCCAGCAGCCCGAGCTCTGGAAACACCATATATTTT
>TRBV11-2|.|.|TRBJ1-2
CASSLGGNYGYTF
TGTGCCAGCAGCTTAGGCGGAAACTATGGCTACACCTTC
>TRBV30|once|TRBD1|TRBJ1-4
CAWSVRSGGGRGNKLFF
TGTGCCTGGAGTGTACGGTCAGGGGGCGGCAGGGGCAACAAACTGTTTTTT
>TRBV14|.|.|TRBJ1-3
CASSRASSGNTIYF
TGTGCCAGCAGCCGGGCAAGCTCTGGAAACACCATATATTTT
>TRBV3-1/TRBV3-2|.|.|TRBJ2-7
CASSQAKNRYEQYF
TGTGCCAGCAGCCAAGCTAAAAACCGCTACGAGCAGTACTTC
>TRBV18|.|TRBD1|TRBJ2-6
CASSPLPGQGSGANVLTF
TGTGCCAGCTCGCCCTTACCGGGACAGGGGAGCGGGGCCAACGTCCTGACTTTC
>TRBV7-2|.|.|TRBJ1-6
CASSLDIQYSPLHF
TGTGCCAGCAGCTTGGACATACAGTATTCACCCCTCCACTTT
>TRBV19|.|TRBD1|TRBJ1-3
CASSLEGARGNTIYF
TGTGCCAGTAGTCTCGAGGGGGCGCGAGGAAACACCATATATTTT
>TRBV19|.|.|TRBJ2-4
CASSKAVSEVAKNIQYF
TGTGCCAGTAGTAAGGCCGTGAGTGAAGTAGCCAAAAACATTCAGTACTTC
>TRBV7-8|.|TRBD1|TRBJ1-3
CASSLDPDRAGNTIYF
TGTGCCAGCAGCTTAGACCCGGACAGGGCTGGAAACACCATATATTTT
>TRBV7-8|.|.|TRBJ1-4
CASSFRGGDEKLFF
TGTGCCAGCAGCTTTAGGGGGGGTGATGAAAAACTGTTTTTT
>TRBV28|once|.|TRBJ2-1
CASSPVGAASKRNEQFF
TGTGCCAGCAGCCCAGTAGGGGCAGCTTCTAAAAGGAATGAGCAGTTCTTC
>TRBV4-1|.|TRBD1|TRBJ1-2
CASSRPDRDFYGYTF
TGCGCCAGCAGTCGGCCGGACAGGGACTTCTATGGCTACACCTTC
>TRBV7-9|once|TRBD1|TRBJ2-7
CASSLDRVSYEQYF
TGTGCCAGCAGCTTGGACAGGGTTTCCTACGAGCAGTACTTC